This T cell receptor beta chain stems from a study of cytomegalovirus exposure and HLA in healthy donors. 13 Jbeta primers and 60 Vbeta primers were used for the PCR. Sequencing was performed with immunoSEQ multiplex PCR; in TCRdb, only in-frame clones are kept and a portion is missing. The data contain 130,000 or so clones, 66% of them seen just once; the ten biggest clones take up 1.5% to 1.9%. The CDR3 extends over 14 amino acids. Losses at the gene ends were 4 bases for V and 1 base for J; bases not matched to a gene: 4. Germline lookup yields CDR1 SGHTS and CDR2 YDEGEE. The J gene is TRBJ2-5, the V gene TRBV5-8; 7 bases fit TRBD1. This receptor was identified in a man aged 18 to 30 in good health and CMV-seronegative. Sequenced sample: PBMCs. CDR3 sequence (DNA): TGTGCCAGCAGCCAGGGACAGCCCCAAGAGACCCAGTACTTC. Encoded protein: CASSQGQPQETQYF. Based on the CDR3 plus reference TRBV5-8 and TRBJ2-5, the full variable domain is EAGVTQSPTHLIKTRGQQATLRCSPISGHTSVYWYQQALGLGLQFLLWYDEGEERNRGNFPPRFSGRQFPNYSSELNVNALELEDSALYLCASSQGQPQETQYFGPGTRLLVL.